The present TCR beta chain was sequenced within a study of T cell responses to AZD1222 COVID-19 vaccine. Analyses pooled second doses at about 4 or about 12 weeks. Worth noting for this clone: Its antigen is still unknown.

Profiled with immunoSEQ multiplex PCR; TCRdb holds only in-frame clones, not every one. The table records approximately 130,000 clones, around 90% of them present only once. Study results and caveats: The study found Spike-specific TCR breadth and depth rose after two AZD1222 doses. Mostly white British, mostly female donors; authors suggested clonal diversity may be underestimated. Only 5 or 6 individuals given AZD1222 were seropositive at baseline.

V was pared by 6 bases and J by 8 bases, with 12 bases of the junction left unmatched. CDR3 length: 15 amino acids. Looked up from germline, CDR1 is MDHEN and CDR2 is SYDVKM. The rearrangement uses TRBV28 and TRBJ1-4; 7 positions agree with TRBD1. Here the sequenced sample was peripheral blood, taken 28 days after the second AZD1222 dose. The TCR sequence derives from an adult who received the AZD1222 COVID-19 vaccine. CDR3 bases: TGTGCCAGCAGCTCTAACAGGGGCGCGCGGGAAAAACTGTTTTTT. Its protein is CASSSNRGAREKLFF.